These 20 T cell receptor beta chains were sequenced from one sample in a study of shared clonotypes between healthy human individuals. CD45RO negativity and positive selection for CCR7 defined naive CD8 cells, a population that excluded terminally differentiated effector memory CD45RA+ cells. Data came from immunoSEQ multiplex PCR; TCRdb stores just in-frame clones and leaves some out. The data contain roughly 2.1 million clones, 85% to 95% of them singletons. The sample taken for sequencing was naive CD8+ T cells from PBMCs. These receptors originate from a man younger than 35 in good health. Some clones in this sample may be carry-over from other donors' samples.

This chain joins TRBV10-3 and TRBJ2-7, with D unresolved. Germline values: CDR1 ENHRY, CDR2 SYGVKD. This CDR3 spans 14 amino acids. V lost 3 bases, J lost 0 bases, and 9 bases lay in between. CDR3 in amino acids: CAISDRRSSYEQYF. For the CDR3, the DNA is TGTGCCATCAGTGACCGCAGAAGCTCCTACGAGCAGTACTTC.

The rearrangement links TRBV6-1 to TRBJ1-4; D remains ambiguous. The CDR3 spans 14 residues. The germline V and J ends were trimmed by 1 base and 7 bases, with 10 bases remaining between them. CDR1 and CDR2 from the germline V gene are MNHNS and SASEGT. The CDR3 reads CASSEDRTREKLFF. CDR3 sequence (DNA): TGTGCCAGCAGTGAAGACAGAACGCGTGAAAAACTGTTTTTT.

The chain uses TRBV27 and TRBJ1-5; unclear D gene. The ends were cut back, 5 bases at V and 0 bases at J, with 11 bases in the middle. This CDR3 has 15 residues. In germline, CDR1 is MNHEY, CDR2 SMNVEV (reference sequence). DNA for the CDR3: TGTGCCAGCAGTCTATACGGATTTAGCAATCAGCCCCAGCATTTT. Translated: CASSLYGFSNQPQHF.

The rearrangement links TRBV29-1 to TRBJ2-3; 8 positions agree with TRBD1. The CDR3 length is 14 residues. Germline values: CDR1 SQVTM, CDR2 ANQGSEA. V trimming: 3 bases; J trimming: 4 bases; junction bases outside the gene matches: 6. The chain's CDR3 is CSVDGRGPADTQYF. For the CDR3, the DNA is TGCAGCGTTGACGGCAGGGGGCCAGCAGATACGCAGTATTTT.

This clone was observed a handful of times. The chain employs TRBV4-3 and TRBJ1-1; D is possibly TRBD1 (6 bases). Germline values: CDR1 LGHNA, CDR2 YSLEER. V lost 3 bases to trimming and J lost 4 bases, with 12 bases between them. CDR3 length: 14 amino acids. In DNA, the CDR3 is TGCGCCAGCAGCCAGGTGACAGGTACCACTGAAGCTTTCTTT. Translation: CASSQVTGTTEAFF.

The chain has TRBV28 and TRBJ2-2; unclear D gene. Germline V gives CDR1 MDHEN, CDR2 SYDVKM. The CDR3 has 15 residues. V lost 3 bases and J 1 base, leaving 9 bases between the germline ends. The CDR3 region has the DNA TGTGCCAGCAGTTTCCGCGGAATGAACACCGGGGAGCTGTTTTTT. Amino acid sequence: CASSFRGMNTGELFF.

On this clone itself: The sample contains more than one DNA sequence encoding this CDR3. The rearrangement links TRBV19 to TRBJ1-5; D gene unclear. CDR3 length: 15 amino acids. The V and J ends lost 2 bases and 0 bases respectively, with 8 bases between them. Germline loops: CDR1 LNHDA, CDR2 SQIVND (reference sequence). DNA of the CDR3: TGTGCCAGTAGTATAATGGGTTATAGCAATCAGCCCCAGCATTTT. Its protein product is CASSIMGYSNQPQHF.

V usage is TRBV27 and J usage is TRBJ2-2; D gene unclear. Germline V gives CDR1 MNHEY, CDR2 SMNVEV (reference sequence). V lost 0 bases and J 7 bases, leaving 18 bases between the germline ends. The CDR3 length is 17 residues. The CDR3 protein is CASSLSPLVAQSGELFF. In nucleotides, the CDR3 is TGTGCCAGCAGTTTATCTCCGCTAGTTGCACAAAGCGGGGAGCTGTTTTTT.

The chain employs TRBV5-4 and TRBJ2-7; D remains ambiguous. The germline CDR1 and CDR2 sequences are SGHNT and YYREEE (reference sequence). V was cut by 0 bases and J by 5 bases, with 15 bases left in between. This CDR3 comprises 15 residues. In nucleotides, the CDR3 is TGTGCCAGCAGCTTGGCCAACAGAGCTGGTCACGAGCAGTACTTC. This gives the protein CASSLANRAGHEQYF. The complete variable domain, with remaining parts taken from reference TRBV5-4 and TRBJ2-7, reads ETGVTQSPTHLIKTRGQQVTLRCSSQSGHNTVSWYQQALGQGPQFIFQYYREEENGRGNFPPRFSGLQFPNYSSELNVNALELDDSALYLCASSLANRAGHEQYFGPGTRLTVT.

The J gene is TRBJ1-1, the V gene TRBV6-5; TRBD1 matches 7 bases. Germline assignment: CDR1 MNHEY and CDR2 SVGAGI. This CDR3 comprises 12 residues. With 6 bases clipped from V and 8 bases from J, the junction kept 6 bases outside the gene matches. CDR3 sequence (DNA): TGTGCCAGCAGCCACGGACAGGAAGAAGCTTTCTTT. This translates into CASSHGQEEAFF.

This chain connects TRBV9 to TRBJ2-3; 10 nucleotides match TRBD1. CDR1 is SGDLS, CDR2 YYNGEE, per germline. The V gene end was trimmed by 0 bases and the J gene end by 2 bases; junction bases not matched to a gene: 3. CDR3 length: 16 amino acids. The CDR3 region is CASSVGQGAVTDTQYF. Written as DNA, the CDR3 is TGTGCCAGCAGCGTAGGACAGGGGGCGGTCACAGATACGCAGTATTTT. Supplemented by reference TRBV9 and TRBJ2-3, the full variable domain reads DSGVTQTPKHLITATGQRVTLRCSPRSGDLSVYWYQQSLDQGLQFLIQYYNGEERAKGNILERFSAQQFPDLHSELNLSSLELGDSALYFCASSVGQGAVTDTQYFGPGTRLTVL.

V and J are TRBV27 and TRBJ2-7; D is perhaps TRBD1 (6 bases). Per germline, CDR1 MNHEY and CDR2 SMNVEV (reference sequence). The V gene lost 5 bases and the J gene lost 5 bases, with 19 bases spanning the gap. This CDR3 spans 15 amino acids. CDR3 nucleotide sequence: TGTGCCAGCAGTCCCACAGGGCGATCTAAGGACGAGCAGTACTTC. Translating gives CASSPTGRSKDEQYF.

V and J are TRBV4-3 and TRBJ2-5; D may be TRBD2 (6 bases). This CDR3 has 20 amino acids. CDR1 is LGHNA and CDR2 is YSLEER in the germline V gene. Trimming removed 4 bases at V and 1 base at J, with 28 bases between. The CDR3 sequence: CASSLQRLSRDSIFQETQYF. Written as DNA, the CDR3 is TGCGCCAGCAGCCTCCAGCGCCTTTCCCGGGACTCCATATTCCAAGAGACCCAGTACTTC.

The chain's CDR3 is CSVVTSGVHNEQFF. CDR3 coding DNA: TGCAGCGTTGTGACTAGCGGAGTACACAATGAGCAGTTCTTC. The V call is TRBV29-1, the J call TRBJ2-1; 9 bases match TRBD2. V gave up 4 bases and J gave up 5 bases; unmatched junction bases: 6. The CDR3 is 14 residues long. Germline values: CDR1 SQVTM, CDR2 ANQGSEA.

This chain links TRBV7-9 with TRBJ1-3, with a weak D call TRBD1 (6 bases). Trimming left V 1 base short and J 0 bases short, with 10 bases between. Per germline, CDR1 SEHNR and CDR2 FQNEAQ (reference sequence). CDR3 size: 16 residues. Here the CDR3 reads CASSLVGAGSGNTIYF. CDR3 sequence (DNA): TGTGCCAGCAGCTTAGTGGGGGCCGGCTCTGGAAACACCATATATTTT.

As to this clone: Sequence at one end of the junction differs from germline and may be a read error. This rearrangement joins TRBV27 to TRBJ1-4; no clear D. The CDR3 totals 10 residues. Germline V gene sequence: CDR1 MNHEY, CDR2 SMNVEV (reference sequence). The chain's CDR3 is CASDRAHHYF. Here the CDR3 DNA reads TGTGCCAGCGACCGGGCTCACCATTATTTT.

CDR3 residues: CASSAPPHTSGNTIYF. The CDR3 region has the DNA TGTGCCAGCAGTGCCCCTCCCCATACCTCTGGAAACACCATATATTTT. V is TRBV28 and J is TRBJ1-3; unclear D gene. Germline values: CDR1 MDHEN, CDR2 SYDVKM. The CDR3 runs 16 residues. Trimming took 5 bases from V and 0 from J, leaving 14 bases between them.

This clone was seen only once. This rearrangement joins TRBV11-2 to TRBJ2-4; no definite D call. From germline, CDR1 is SGHAT and CDR2 FQNNGV. CDR3 length: 10 amino acids. The V and J ends lost 8 bases and 5 bases respectively, with 4 bases between them. CDR3 residues: CASAQNIQYF. DNA of the CDR3: TGTGCCAGCGCTCAAAACATTCAGTACTTC.

The chain carries TRBV6-5 and TRBJ2-7, with 8 bases aligning to TRBD2. The CDR3 extends over 13 amino acids. V was clipped by 4 bases and J by 6 bases; unmatched bases: 5. Germline V gives CDR1 MNHEY, CDR2 SVGAGI. CDR3 in amino acids: CASSLAGGSEQYF. In nucleotides, the CDR3 is TGTGCCAGCAGTTTGGCGGGAGGCTCCGAGCAGTACTTC.

With regard to this clone: The sample holds other DNA sequences that translate to the same CDR3. The chain has TRBV9 and TRBJ2-1; the D is unclear. The CDR3 covers 16 residues. Per the germline V gene, CDR1 is SGDLS and CDR2 is YYNGEE. V was clipped by 0 bases and J by 0 bases, with 10 bases between them. The CDR3 bases are TGTGCCAGCAGCGTAGTCCCGGCAAGCTCCTACAATGAGCAGTTCTTC. It yields the protein CASSVVPASSYNEQFF. The full variable domain, in which reference TRBV9 and TRBJ2-1 provide the parts outside the CDR3, is DSGVTQTPKHLITATGQRVTLRCSPRSGDLSVYWYQQSLDQGLQFLIQYYNGEERAKGNILERFSAQQFPDLHSELNLSSLELGDSALYFCASSVVPASSYNEQFFGPGTRLTVL.